The subject of this entry is one TCR beta chain. The data were obtained in a study of CD8+ T cells in alopecia areata. Isolated RNA was reverse transcribed into cDNA used as the sequencing template. Clones were sequenced by immunoSEQ multiplex PCR, and TCRdb holds only the in-frame ones, with some missing. The table records approximately 99,000 clones, approximately 63% of them present only once. Germline assignment: CDR1 MNHNS and CDR2 SASEGT. The V gene end was trimmed by 5 bases and the J gene end by 7 bases; junction bases not matched to a gene: 9. This CDR3 spans 15 amino acids. The specimen was CD8+ T cells sorted from blood. The chain carries TRBV6-1 and TRBJ1-5; 9 nucleotides line up with TRBD1. The receptor was isolated from a human donor in good health. In DNA form, the CDR3 reads TGTGCCAGCAGTACCCGGACAGGGGTAGGCCAGCCCCAGCATTTT. Its translation: CASSTRTGVGQPQHF.